This T cell receptor (beta chain) derives from a study of response to subunit inactivated influenza vaccine. Notes on this clonotype: Antigen: not known.

Each CDR3 protein is one row after TCRdb ran MiXCR on the RT-PCR reads. The table lists hundreds of thousands of distinct CDR3 sequences, 25% of them singletons. V lost 6 bases and J 2 bases, leaving 8 bases between the germline ends. The CDR3 extends over 12 amino acids. Germline V lookup: CDR1 MDHEN, CDR2 SYDVKM. Study-wide findings and caveats: Few new T cells, the authors suggested, are recruited by each seasonal influenza vaccination.

The clonotype originates from a man aged 50 or older who received an inactivated influenza vaccine. The starting material was CD4+ T cells sorted from PBMCs, obtained 5 days after vaccination. This sequence joins TRBV28 and TRBJ2-7, with D unclear. Written as DNA, the CDR3 is TGTGCCAGCAGCCAGGCGACCTACGAGCAGTACTTC. Translated: CASSQATYEQYF.